Below, 31 T cell receptor beta chains from the same sample are listed, as sequenced in a study of shared clonotypes between healthy human individuals (dated by TCRdb to the early 2020s). The library was produced with the immunoSEQ multiplex PCR assay. What TCRdb holds here is the immuneACCESS table cut down to in-frame rearrangements. Part of the clones is not present; checked against another copy, under half of the missing clones reflect an unresolved V gene, and the others are unexplained. Present in this sample are over 850,000 clones, 75% to 85% of which were seen just once. The ten largest clones take up 0.5% to 0.6% of the sample. Sequenced input: memory CD4+ T cells from PBMCs. The sample's cell subset or site, from its label and the paper: CD45RA-negative fraction. Every receptor here comes from a man younger than 35 in good health. Some clones in this sample may be carry-over from other donors' samples.

This chain connects TRBV10-3 to TRBJ2-6; D is possibly TRBD1 (5 bases). CDR1 and CDR2 from the germline V gene are ENHRY and SYGVKD. Trimming shortened V by 10 bases and J by 3 bases, and 22 bases separated the two germline ends. The CDR3 sequence is 17 residues long. CDR3 residues: CATGPEVGPSGANVLTF. As DNA, the CDR3 is TGTGCCACCGGGCCCGAGGTGGGGCCAAGTGGGGCCAACGTCCTGACTTTC.

This chain uses TRBV9 with TRBJ2-5; D gene uncertain. The germline V gene encodes CDR1 SGDLS and CDR2 YYNGEE. The CDR3 has 16 amino acids. The V and J ends lost 3 bases and 5 bases respectively, with 20 bases between them. The CDR3 DNA reads as TGTGCCAGCAGCGCCGCTACCCCCGTCCCCACGGAGACCCAGTACTTC. Protein sequence: CASSAATPVPTETQYF.

This chain uses TRBV9 with TRBJ2-4; tentative D call: TRBD2 (6 bases). The length of the CDR3 is 14 residues. Germline assignment: CDR1 SGDLS and CDR2 YYNGEE. V lost 4 bases, J lost 6 bases, and 14 bases lay in between. CDR3 region: CASSPSGGGNIQYF. In DNA form, the CDR3 reads TGTGCCAGCAGCCCCTCTGGGGGAGGAAACATTCAGTACTTC. Together with reference TRBV9 and TRBJ2-4, the CDR3 gives the full variable domain: DSGVTQTPKHLITATGQRVTLRCSPRSGDLSVYWYQQSLDQGLQFLIQYYNGEERAKGNILERFSAQQFPDLHSELNLSSLELGDSALYFCASSPSGGGNIQYFGAGTRLSVL.

J is TRBJ2-7 and V is TRBV10-2; 9 nucleotides match TRBD2. J lost 5 bases, V lost 8 bases, and 10 bases had no gene match. CDR1 and CDR2 from the germline V gene are WSHSY and SAAADI. The CDR3 sequence is 14 residues long. CDR3 sequence (DNA): TGCGCCAGCCGAGGCGGGACTAGCCTCCACGAGCAGTACTTC. It is translated as CASRGGTSLHEQYF.

The chain combines TRBV18 with TRBJ1-4; 9 bases align to TRBD1. Germline V lookup: CDR1 KGHSH, CDR2 LQKENI. CDR3 length: 17 amino acids. Trimming removed 3 bases from V and 2 bases from J; junction bases left unmatched: 7. DNA of the CDR3: TGTGCCAGCTCACCGCTACAGGGGGCGAGCACTAATGAAAAACTGTTTTTT. Residues: CASSPLQGASTNEKLFF.

The V gene is TRBV9, the J gene TRBJ2-5; TRBD2 agrees at 8 bases. V shed 2 bases, J shed 4 bases, and the junction held 4 bases outside the gene matches. Germline loops: CDR1 SGDLS, CDR2 YYNGEE. The CDR3 extends over 14 amino acids. The CDR3 spells CASSVGGRIETQYF. In DNA, the CDR3 is TGTGCCAGCAGCGTGGGCGGGAGGATAGAGACCCAGTACTTC.

This sequence joins TRBV5-5 and TRBJ1-1, with no clear D. V was cut by 1 base and J by 1 base, with 11 bases left in between. Germline values: CDR1 SGHKS, CDR2 YYEKEE (reference sequence). The CDR3 length is 15 residues. The CDR3: CASSLFPNSNTEAFF. For the CDR3, the DNA is TGTGCCAGCAGCTTGTTCCCGAATTCGAACACTGAAGCTTTCTTT.

V is TRBV6-5 and J is TRBJ2-5, with 8 nucleotides matching TRBD1. With V trimmed by 6 bases and J by 1 base, 7 bases remained unmatched. The germline CDR1 and CDR2 sequences are MNHEY and SVGAGI. This CDR3 is built from 15 residues. The CDR3 nucleotides read TGTGCCAGCAGCCCCGGACAGGGCCTCCAAGAGACCCAGTACTTC. This codes for CASSPGQGLQETQYF.

The chain recombines TRBV25-1 with TRBJ2-2; weak D call: TRBD2 (6 bases). The V gene lost 4 bases and the J gene lost 1 base, with 10 bases spanning the gap. This CDR3 is built from 15 residues. The germline CDR1 and CDR2 sequences are MGHDK and SYGVNS. CDR3 nucleotides: TGTGCCAGCAGTGCGCGGACTATGAACACCGGGGAGCTGTTTTTT. This gives the protein CASSARTMNTGELFF.

This chain uses TRBV28 with TRBJ2-6; D gene uncertain. V dropped 9 bases and J dropped 3 bases, with 3 bases sitting between them. This CDR3 is 11 amino acids long. In germline, CDR1 is MDHEN, CDR2 SYDVKM. The CDR3 spells CARSGANVLTF. CDR3 nucleotide sequence: TGTGCCAGAAGTGGGGCCAACGTCCTGACTTTC.

The CDR3 sequence: CASSLAKGADTQYF. In DNA, the CDR3 is TGTGCCAGCAGCTTGGCCAAGGGTGCAGATACGCAGTATTTT. The rearrangement uses TRBV5-4 and TRBJ2-3; D remains ambiguous. The CDR3 is 14 amino acids. Trimming stripped 0 bases from V and 4 bases from J, with 9 bases between. Germline lookup yields CDR1 SGHNT and CDR2 YYREEE (reference sequence). The whole variable domain, remainder taken from reference TRBV5-4 and TRBJ2-3, is ETGVTQSPTHLIKTRGQQVTLRCSSQSGHNTVSWYQQALGQGPQFIFQYYREEENGRGNFPPRFSGLQFPNYSSELNVNALELDDSALYLCASSLAKGADTQYFGPGTRLTVL.

The chain couples TRBV9 to TRBJ2-1; TRBD2 might be the D (6 bases). CDR1 and CDR2 (germline): SGDLS, YYNGEE. V was clipped by 0 bases and J by 9 bases, with 16 bases between them. The CDR3 is 15 amino acids. CDR3 sequence: CASSVAGGTHGEQFF. The DNA for the CDR3 is TGTGCCAGCAGCGTAGCCGGCGGGACTCACGGTGAGCAGTTCTTC.

This clone has at least ten counts. The rearrangement links TRBV5-1 to TRBJ2-3; 10 positions agree with TRBD2. The CDR3 runs to 15 residues. From germline, CDR1 is SGHRS and CDR2 YFSETQ. The trim removed 6 bases at V and 3 bases at J, leaving 7 bases unmatched. As DNA, the CDR3 is TGCGCCAGCAAAGAAACTAGCGGGATTACAGATACGCAGTATTTT. It encodes CASKETSGITDTQYF. The full variable domain, with the rest looked up from reference TRBV5-1 and TRBJ2-3, is KAGVTQTPRYLIKTRGQQVTLSCSPISGHRSVSWYQQTPGQGLQFLFEYFSETQRNKGNFPGRFSGRQFSNSRSEMNVSTLELGDSALYLCASKETSGITDTQYFGPGTRLTVL.

The CDR3 DNA reads as TGTGCCAGCAGCTTAGCCGGGGCTAGCGCTCCCTACAATGAGCAGTTCTTC. Encoded protein: CASSLAGASAPYNEQFF. The rearrangement joins TRBV11-1 to TRBJ2-1; a weak D match, TRBD2 (6 bases). Germline-derived CDR1 and CDR2 are SGHAT and FQDESV (reference sequence). V lost 0 bases to trimming and J lost 2 bases, with 14 bases between them. This CDR3 is built from 17 residues. The full variable domain, rest sourced from reference TRBV11-1 and TRBJ2-1, is EAEVAQSPRYKITEKSQAVAFWCDPISGHATLYWYRQILGQGPELLVQFQDESVVDDSQLPKDRFSAERLKGVDSTLKIQPAELGDSAMYLCASSLAGASAPYNEQFFGPGTRLTVL.

This sequence joins TRBV7-2 and TRBJ2-1; TRBD1 aligns across 9 bases. From germline, CDR1 is SGHTA and CDR2 FQGNSA. The junction had 8 bases not matched to a gene; V was cut back by 7 bases and J by 4 bases. The CDR3 is 15 amino acids. DNA for the CDR3: TGTGCCAGCACTGGGCGAGGACAGGGGTACAATGAGCAGTTCTTC. This translates into CASTGRGQGYNEQFF.

This chain uses TRBV19 with TRBJ1-4, with D possibly matching TRBD1 (5 bases). CDR1 and CDR2 from the germline V gene are LNHDA and SQIVND (reference sequence). CDR3 size: 16 residues. The V end was cut by 5 bases, the J end by 0 bases, with 13 bases between. CDR3 sequence (DNA): TGTGCCAGTAGTCCGGGACGAGATTCAACTAATGAAAAACTGTTTTTT. This encodes CASSPGRDSTNEKLFF.

Note on this clone: Other DNA sequences of this sample code for an identical CDR3. The chain links TRBV29-1 to TRBJ2-3; D may be TRBD1 (6 bases). The CDR3 loop spans 13 amino acids. V gave up 6 bases and J gave up 0 bases, with 10 bases separating them. Germline assignment: CDR1 SQVTM and CDR2 ANQGSEA. The CDR3 nucleotides read TGCAGCGTCAGGGGTAGGAGCACAGATACGCAGTATTTT. Residues: CSVRGRSTDTQYF.

This clone was counted between two and nine times. The chain joins TRBV18 to TRBJ2-6; TRBD2 might be the D (6 bases). The CDR3 spans 14 residues. V was pared by 6 bases and J by 0 bases, with 6 bases between. CDR1 KGHSH and CDR2 LQKENI come from the germline V gene. The CDR3 here is CASSGGSGANVLTF. The CDR3, as DNA: TGTGCCAGCTCGGGGGGCTCTGGGGCCAACGTCCTGACTTTC.

In DNA, the CDR3 is TGTGCCAGCAGCCCCAGGGACGGGAACTATGGCTACACCTTC. This gives the protein CASSPRDGNYGYTF. This rearrangement joins TRBV7-6 to TRBJ1-2, with a possible D match to TRBD1 (5 bases). The V gene's germline CDR1 is SGHVS and CDR2 FNYEAQ. There are 14 residues in the CDR3. Trimming pared 5 bases from V and 2 bases from J, leaving 12 bases between.

CDR3 nucleotides: TGCGCCAGCAGCCAGTTAGGAGGGGACACAGGATACAATGAGCAGTTCTTC. Translation: CASSQLGGDTGYNEQFF. The chain uses TRBV4-3 and TRBJ2-1; D tentatively fits TRBD1 or TRBD2 (6 bases each). V was pared by 3 bases and J by 4 bases, with 19 bases between. Germline-derived CDR1 and CDR2 are LGHNA and YSLEER. The CDR3 runs to 17 residues.

The chain recombines TRBV28 with TRBJ1-5; a possible D gene is TRBD1 (5 bases). This CDR3 region has 16 residues. Germline V gene lookup returns CDR1 MDHEN and CDR2 SYDVKM. Trimming took off 4 bases at V and 0 bases at J, with 13 bases between the two ends. The CDR3 loop is CASSWGSGVSNQPQHF. Here the CDR3 DNA reads TGTGCCAGCAGTTGGGGCTCGGGGGTTAGCAATCAGCCCCAGCATTTT.

The chain has TRBV28 and TRBJ1-2; 10 bases are shared with TRBD1. Germline V lookup: CDR1 MDHEN, CDR2 SYDVKM. The CDR3 has 15 amino acids. Trimming cost V 8 bases and J 5 bases; bases outside gene matches: 11. The CDR3 DNA is TGTGCCAGCCGGGGGACAGGGGCGTTTTCGTATGGCTACACCTTC. It encodes CASRGTGAFSYGYTF.

This clone showed up just once. V gene TRBV5-4 combines with J gene TRBJ1-3; D is possibly TRBD1 (5 bases). The CDR3 runs 15 residues. The germline V gene encodes CDR1 SGHNT and CDR2 YYREEE (reference sequence). V shed 1 base and J shed 4 bases, with 12 bases lying between them. The CDR3 nucleotides read TGTGCCAGCAGCTTGAGCGGGACGCCCGGAAACACCATATATTTT. This translates into CASSLSGTPGNTIYF.

The chain recombines TRBV7-2 with TRBJ2-3; D might be TRBD2 (5 bases). In germline, CDR1 is SGHTA, CDR2 FQGNSA. The CDR3 has 13 amino acids. V was pared by 1 base and J by 6 bases, with 8 bases between. DNA of the CDR3: TGTGCCAGCAGCTTAGAACGCGGGGATACGCAGTATTTT. Translated, it gives CASSLERGDTQYF.

To note about this clone: Other DNA sequences in this sample translate to the same CDR3. V usage is TRBV2 and J usage is TRBJ2-5, with D unclear. The CDR3 has 11 amino acids. The germline V gene encodes CDR1 SNHLY and CDR2 FYNNEI. V shed 2 bases and J shed 5 bases, with 3 bases lying between them. CDR3 residues: CASSELETQYF. Here the CDR3 DNA reads TGTGCCAGCAGTGAACTTGAGACCCAGTACTTC. Together with reference TRBV2 and TRBJ2-5, the CDR3 gives the full variable domain: EPEVTQTPSHQVTQMGQEVILRCVPISNHLYFYWYRQILGQKVEFLVSFYNNEISEKSEIFDDQFSVERPDGSNFTLKIRSTKLEDSAMYFCASSELETQYFGPGTRLLVL.

As concerns this clone: The sample has other DNA sequences that encode this CDR3 too. This chain links TRBV5-1 with TRBJ1-4, with 7 positions matching TRBD1. This CDR3 spans 14 amino acids. Per the germline V gene, CDR1 is SGHRS and CDR2 is YFSETQ. V dropped 4 bases and J dropped 7; count of bases not matched to a gene: 7. The CDR3: CASSPRQGGEKLFF. The CDR3 nucleotides read TGCGCCAGCAGCCCCCGACAGGGAGGTGAAAAACTGTTTTTT.

This clone has more than one count but fewer than ten. The rearrangement joins TRBV7-9 to TRBJ2-7; D remains ambiguous. Trimming took off 5 bases at V and 5 bases at J, with 13 bases between the two ends. CDR1 is SEHNR and CDR2 is FQNEAQ in the germline V gene (reference sequence). The CDR3 consists of 13 residues. In nucleotides, the CDR3 is TGTGCCAGCAGCCTACCGCGGAGCCACGAGCAGTACTTC. Translation: CASSLPRSHEQYF. The full variable domain, in which reference TRBV7-9 and TRBJ2-7 provide the parts outside the CDR3, is DTGVSQNPRHKITKRGQNVTFRCDPISEHNRLYWYRQTLGQGPEFLTYFQNEAQLEKSRLLSDRFSAERPKGSFSTLEIQRTEQGDSAMYLCASSLPRSHEQYFGPGTRLTVT.

The rearrangement uses TRBV7-9 and TRBJ1-1, with D possibly being TRBD1 (6 bases). Per germline, CDR1 SEHNR and CDR2 FQNEAQ (reference sequence). The V gene lost 5 bases and the J gene lost 0 bases, with 19 bases spanning the gap. This CDR3 has 17 amino acids. The CDR3 DNA follows: TGTGCCAGCAGCGCCGGGGGCAGAACTCTACTGAACACTGAAGCTTTCTTT. It is translated as CASSAGGRTLLNTEAFF.

In its sample, this clone was seen a few times. V and J are TRBV27 and TRBJ1-1; 9 positions agree with TRBD1. The CDR3 runs 16 residues. Germline loops: CDR1 MNHEY, CDR2 SMNVEV (reference sequence). After removal of 6 bases from V and 4 bases from J, the junction contained 12 bases not matched to a gene. This CDR3 reads CASRYLGQGTVTEAFF. The CDR3 DNA sequence: TGTGCCAGCAGATACCTCGGACAGGGGACAGTCACTGAAGCTTTCTTT.

A note on this clone: A far larger clone is off by one base, so a read error is likely. Other DNA sequences in the sample encode the same CDR3. The rearrangement uses TRBV7-2 and TRBJ1-2; 7 bases align to TRBD1. CDR1 and CDR2 from the germline V gene are SGHTA and FQGNSA. With 1 base clipped from V and 2 bases from J, the junction kept 1 base outside the gene matches. CDR3 size: 14 residues. The CDR3 DNA follows: TGTGCCAGCAGCTTAGACAGGGGCAACTATGGCTACACCTTC. It translates to CASSLDRGNYGYTF.

This clone was seen many times. The rearrangement joins TRBV5-4 to TRBJ2-7; 8 bases line up with TRBD2. The V gene end was trimmed by 3 bases and the J gene end by 0 bases; junction bases not matched to a gene: 5. This CDR3 is 15 amino acids long. Germline V CDR1 and CDR2: SGHNT, YYREEE (reference sequence). The CDR3 here is CASSYSGTFSYEQYF. The CDR3 coding sequence is TGTGCCAGCAGCTATAGCGGGACCTTCTCCTACGAGCAGTACTTC.